This TCR beta chain was recovered during a study of cytomegalovirus exposure and HLA in healthy donors (dated by TCRdb to 2015 to 2018). With regard to the full study: In an earlier analysis of 550 to 750 of the donors, 276 Gb of sequence data and just under 120 million unique TCR beta sequences from roughly 200 million T cells were reported. An early release covering just under 650 HLA-typed donors comprised approximately 290 gigabases of sequencing data and 85 million to 100 million unique TCR sequences. The genetic ancestry cluster associated with self-reported Caucasian donors included over 80% of the 398 genotyped donors. The study was designed to test whether signatures of past pathogen exposure could be identified by cataloging public T cell receptors. The study profiled the T cell repertoires of 500 to 800 subjects by immunosequencing and related them to cytomegalovirus serostatus. Besides the first cohort of 550 to 750 subjects, a separate validation cohort made up of about 120 different subjects was used. To predict cytomegalovirus infection status, the study combined high-throughput TCR immunosequencing, statistical association of individual TCRs with disease status, and machine learning. In a later analysis, previously published TCR beta repertoires from about 640 donors were re-analyzed and high-resolution HLA genotyping was added so that TCR occurrence patterns could be studied. In the later analysis, no new phenotypic data were used to find candidate immune exposures; instead, reliance was placed on TCR beta sequences and their occurrence across donors. An earlier analysis of nearly 600 of the donors applied high-throughput TCR beta sequencing to assess whether each TCR beta V gene segment acted as functional or pseudogenic. Donor age, sex, ethnicity and CMV serostatus were compiled together with the repertoire data. A later genetic analysis took genome-wide SNP genotypes for about three fifths of the 666 donors and used that subset as a discovery cohort. All discovery cohort repertoires had been generated on a single sequencing platform. HLA typing covered class I and class II loci at four-digit resolution. Typing coverage differed by locus: A, B, C, DRB1 and DQB1 were typed in roughly 620-640 donors, DQA1 in 500 to 550, DPA1 in 600 to 610, and DPB1 in 400 to 480. About 5 DR-DQ haplotypes were handled as single units for association and clustering, since linkage in the cohort was strong. Among some 410 genotyped donors of the cohort, an average of about 240,000 unique TCR beta nucleotide sequences were sequenced per donor, roughly a sixth of them non-productive. Results and caveats for the whole study, not just this receptor: A cluster of highly shared sequence variants was judged likely to be a technical artifact of the sequencing pipeline. About 17 rarely observed V segments, including chromosome 9 orphons, were excluded from the earlier analysis of several hundred of the donors because counts were too low. In a later genetic analysis, fewer N-insertions in productive TCRs were reported among donors in an Asian-associated ancestry cluster than the 666-donor mean. A later analysis reported that several top co-occurrence clusters appeared linked to parvovirus B19, influenza, CMV and Epstein-Barr virus. A later genetic analysis associated a missense DCLRE1C variant with V-gene and J-gene trimming of TCR beta chains, and an independent cohort replicated the association. Most CMV-associated TCR beta chains appeared to be HLA-restricted in a later analysis, and the HLA associations seemed to be driven largely by CMV exposure. Correlated functional status among segregating V segments might reflect linkage disequilibrium, but an unknown experimental factor could not be ruled out. In an earlier analysis of 587 of the donors, most TCR beta V segments appeared in productive rearrangements about 90% or about 30% of the time, broadly matching IMGT annotations. Roughly uniform sequencing depth across donors was assumed in presence/absence analyses, although this assumption may not hold. The classifier was reported to diagnose cytomegalovirus status with high specificity and sensitivity in both the original and validation cohorts. Across donors, most TCR sequences were observed very rarely, whereas some public TCRs were present in many individuals. In a later analysis, the rate of TCR association differed among HLA loci, with DRB1 alleles having the most associated TCRs and HLA-C alleles having the fewest. Immune exposure information for the cohort was limited to CMV serostatus. Three of the identified cytomegalovirus-associated TCR beta chains were confirmed in vitro to be specific for cytomegalovirus antigens. The cohort was sequenced for TCR beta chains only, and without alpha or paired-chain data the features that could be detected were limited. At a false discovery rate of 0.05, a later analysis linked roughly 17,000 TCR beta sequences to specific HLA alleles. A later analysis found that HLA-associated TCR beta chains were more clonally expanded and had lower generation probabilities than equally common non-associated chains. A further reported finding was that TCR beta sequences accurately predicted the HLA-A and HLA-B alleles for most subjects in the first cohort. The authors suggested that the approach could potentially be generalized to other disease states and immunological phenotypes. HLA typing was unavailable for some donors at each locus, so association tests used only the typed subset. Some IMGT-functional V segments, including TRBV6-2 and TRBV6-3, could not be told apart with the 87-base-pair reads, so those segments were excluded. A total of 164 TCR beta chains were listed by the study as associated with cytomegalovirus. When HLA alleles, especially DR and DQ, strongly co-occurred, attributing TCR associations to individual alleles was difficult.

Receptors were amplified or captured by the immunoSEQ multiplex PCR assay. For the multiplex PCR, a mixture combining 60 forward primers for TCR Vbeta segments and 13 reverse primers for TCR Jbeta segments was used. The CDR3 region of rearranged TCR beta genes was amplified from genomic DNA by a multiplex PCR assay. Amplified TCR beta libraries were sequenced as 87-base-pair reads on the Illumina HiSeq System. In the authors' own workflow: Across the roughly 640 repertoires, a later analysis counted roughly 84 million unique TCR beta chains, 9.5 million to 13 million of which were shared by at least two donors. Raw reads were error-corrected and collapsed into unique sequences by a nearest-neighbor algorithm in which closely related sequences were merged to remove PCR and sequencing errors. Alignment of CDR3 sequences to IMGT reference sequences was used to assign V, D and J gene segments. For a sequence to be retained, a match of at least six nucleotides to both a V gene segment and a J gene segment was required. A rearrangement was called productive if the CDR3 had no stop codons and remained in frame with V and J, and every other rearrangement was called non-productive. CDR3 was defined by IMGT convention, running from the second conserved V-encoded cysteine to the conserved J-encoded phenylalanine. The earlier analysis of 550 to 650 of the donors excluded any sequence lacking an unambiguous match to a single V gene segment. An earlier analysis of over 450 of the donors classified V segments as functional when productive rearrangements were above 56.7% and as segregating when the standard deviation between donors was above 5%. A statistical classification framework was built for diagnosing cytomegalovirus status from the catalog of TCR beta chain sequences. In a later analysis, V and J genes were assigned by comparing TCR nucleotide sequences against IMGT/GENE-DB human TR gene sequences. The TCRdist pipeline was used in a later analysis to assign CDR3 sequences and most-parsimonious VDJ recombination scenarios. A later analysis defined each TCR beta chain by its CDR3 amino acid sequence plus V-gene family, and excluded reads lacking a unique V-gene family. To address suspected cross-contamination and a sequencing artifact, a later analysis removed some 620 highly shared, low-generation-probability nucleotide sequences. In a later analysis, a clonal expansion index was calculated for each public chain from normalized within-repertoire ranks of inferred template counts. A later analysis computed generation probabilities with a VDJ recombination model fitted to out-of-frame rearrangements, and checked the results against IGoR. Hypergeometric tests were used in a later analysis to score TCR-TCR, TCR-HLA and TCR-CMV co-occurrence, with a repertoire-size bias correction applied to the TCR pairs. False discovery rates were estimated in a later analysis by permuting HLA or CMV assignments 20 times. In a later analysis, co-occurring TCRs were grouped using DBSCAN, and TCRdist sequence similarity was added for clustering within HLA-allele-positive subsets. Co-occurrence clustering excluded repertoires with fewer than 30,000 or more than 120,000 public chains, plus five with anomalous nucleotide sharing. In TCRdb, the immuneACCESS table is reduced to in-frame sequences with V and J assigned. These tables do not hold every clone; where another copy was compared, an unresolved V gene accounts for under half, and the others remain unexplained. That table gives V, J and clone size, and the DNA gave D and trimming. Across this sample there are roughly 45,000 clones, with approximately 60% seen only once. The leading ten clones occupy roughly 9.3% of the sample.

The cohort comprised fewer than 750 healthy bone marrow donors. At the time of sampling, all cohort members were nominally healthy, though unrecorded immune exposures were likely present. Of the 700 or so cohort members, around 290 had positive CMV serostatus and fewer than 450 had negative CMV serostatus, and CMV serostatus was not recorded for the donor. A peripheral blood sample was provided by each donor, and peripheral blood mononuclear cells were used for TCR beta sequencing. The Qiagen DNeasy Blood Extraction Kit was used to extract genomic DNA from the blood cell samples. Including cysteine and phenylalanine, the CDR3 has 15 amino acids. The read is trimmed to its CDR3 DNA, 45 bases read in frame from base 1. Clipping removes 1 base from V and 8 bases from J, with 10 as the unmatched junction base count. Per the germline V gene, SGHRS is the CDR1 and YFSETQ is the CDR2. As concerns this clone: The target of this receptor is not known. Base-call qualities are not available, and no considerably larger clone is one nucleotide away.

Sequenced: PBMCs. The sequence came from a human donor in good health. This receptor chain uses TRBV5-1 and TRBJ1-2; 8 bases in the middle match TRBD1. The CDR3 region reads CASSLTRQGATGYTF. The base sequence is TGCGCCAGCAGCTTGACGCGTCAGGGGGCGACGGGCTACACCTTC.